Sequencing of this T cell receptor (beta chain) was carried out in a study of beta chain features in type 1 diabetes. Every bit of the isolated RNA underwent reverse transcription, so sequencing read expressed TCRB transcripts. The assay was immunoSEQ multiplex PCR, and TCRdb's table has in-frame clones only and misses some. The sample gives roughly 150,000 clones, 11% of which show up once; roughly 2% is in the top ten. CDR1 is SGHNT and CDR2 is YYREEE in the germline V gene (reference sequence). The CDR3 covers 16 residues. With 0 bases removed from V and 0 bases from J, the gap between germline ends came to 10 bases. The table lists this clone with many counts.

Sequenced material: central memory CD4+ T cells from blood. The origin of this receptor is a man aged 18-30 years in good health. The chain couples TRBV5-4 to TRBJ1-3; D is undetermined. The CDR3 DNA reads TGTGCCAGCAGCTTGGCCGGGCAGATCTCTGGAAACACCATATATTTT. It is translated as CASSLAGQISGNTIYF.